The rows below give T cell receptor beta chains drawn from one sample of a study of graft-versus-host responses after intestinal transplantation. No antigen has been assigned to these receptors. Here immunoSEQ multiplex PCR was the method, and the copy in TCRdb shows in-frame clones only, minus some. The sample lists over 100,000 clones, about 92% occurring once. This specimen consisted of unstimulated CD8+ T cells sorted from spleen or lymph node cells, obtained before transplant. These receptors all stem from a human donor who was the organ donor for an intestinal transplant. The CDR3 runs from the conserved cysteine through the conserved F or W. Fields, in order: J gene, clone size, V gene, D gene, CDR3 protein, CDR3 DNA. The D gene is left open where the match is weak. Only some rows state a clone size, as once, few, many or a class for expanded clones.

>TRBJ2-5|NA|TRBV28|NA
CASTRERTQYF
TGTGCCAGCACCCGTGAGAGGACCCAGTACTTC
>TRBJ2-1|once|TRBV5-1|TRBD2
CASSLGPSGDNEQFF
TGCGCCAGCAGCTTGGGTCCTAGCGGGGACAATGAGCAGTTCTTC
>TRBJ2-1|NA|TRBV19|TRBD1
CASTKDRARLPYNEQFF
TGTGCCAGTACTAAGGACAGGGCTCGACTACCTTACAATGAGCAGTTCTTC
>TRBJ1-2|NA|TRBV27|NA
CASSSDSAAFWGYTF
TGTGCCAGCAGTTCCGACTCTGCAGCCTTTTGGGGCTACACCTTC
>TRBJ2-3|NA|TRBV10-3|NA
CAISDGLPDTQYF
TGTGCCATCAGTGATGGGCTCCCAGATACGCAGTATTTT
>TRBJ2-7|few|TRBV6-6|TRBD2
CASSYSTSGSEQYF
TGTGCCAGCAGTTACTCGACTAGCGGGAGCGAGCAGTACTTC
>TRBJ2-5|NA|TRBV25-1|TRBD1
CASSESSQGAGETQYF
TGTGCCAGCAGTGAATCGTCCCAGGGGGCAGGGGAGACCCAGTACTTC
>TRBJ1-4|NA|TRBV28|NA
CASSFQGRANEKLFF
TGTGCCAGCAGTTTCCAGGGTAGGGCTAATGAAAAACTGTTTTTT
>TRBJ2-7|NA|TRBV4-3|NA
CASSQDFDSYEQYF
TGCGCCAGCAGCCAAGATTTCGACTCCTACGAGCAGTACTTC
>TRBJ2-2|NA|TRBV7-8|NA
CASSEIGGDGELFF
TGTGCCAGCAGCGAGATCGGGGGTGACGGGGAGCTGTTTTTT
>TRBJ2-1|NA|TRBV5-8|NA
CASSLTYEQFF
TGTGCCAGCAGCTTGACATATGAGCAGTTCTTC
>TRBJ1-4|NA|TRBV4-1|NA
CASSQDGSTEGNEKLFF
TGCGCCAGCAGCCAAGATGGATCGACGGAGGGAAATGAAAAACTGTTTTTT
>TRBJ2-1|NA|TRBV27|TRBD2
CASSLLAGGGSNGQFF
TGTGCCAGCAGTTTACTAGCGGGAGGGGGTAGCAACGGGCAGTTCTTC
>TRBJ1-5|NA|TRBV6-1|TRBD1
CASARGRGGNQPQHF
TGTGCCAGCGCCCGAGGCAGGGGGGGCAATCAGCCCCAGCATTTT
>TRBJ2-7|NA|TRBV5-6|TRBD1
CASSPGTGPYEQYF
TGTGCCAGCAGCCCAGGGACAGGGCCGTACGAGCAGTACTTC
>TRBJ2-1|once|TRBV4-1|TRBD2
CASSQFNLAGGPLANEQFF
TGCGCCAGCAGCCAATTTAATCTAGCGGGAGGGCCCTTGGCCAATGAGCAGTTCTTC
>TRBJ1-1|NA|TRBV4-1|NA
CASSQVSPGADTEAFF
TGCGCCAGCAGCCAAGTAAGTCCGGGGGCGGATACTGAAGCTTTCTTT
>TRBJ2-3|NA|TRBV5-1|TRBD1
CASSCDRVIPTDTQYF
TGCGCCAGCAGTTGTGACAGGGTAATTCCCACAGATACGCAGTATTTT
>TRBJ1-1|NA|TRBV6-6|TRBD1
CASAGGVGTEAFF
TGTGCCAGCGCAGGGGGCGTGGGCACTGAAGCTTTCTTT
>TRBJ1-4|NA|TRBV5-1|NA
CASSLGRRGNEKLFF
TGCGCCAGCAGCTTGGGGAGGAGGGGAAATGAAAAACTGTTTTTT
>TRBJ1-2|NA|TRBV5-4|NA
CASTPDRDTDYGYTF
TGTGCCAGCACCCCCGACCGGGACACCGATTATGGCTACACCTTC
>TRBJ2-1|NA|TRBV15|NA
CATSTDWPPYNEQFF
TGTGCCACCAGCACAGACTGGCCTCCCTACAATGAGCAGTTCTTC
>TRBJ2-7|NA|TRBV27|NA
CASSLGPLYEQYF
TGTGCCAGCAGTCTAGGTCCCCTCTACGAGCAGTACTTC
>TRBJ2-1|NA|TRBV28|NA
CASTDYKTNNEQFF
TGTGCCAGCACCGACTACAAAACAAACAATGAGCAGTTCTTC
>TRBJ2-7|NA|TRBV11-2|NA
CASSLRQGTFSYEQYF
TGTGCCAGCAGCTTACGCCAGGGGACCTTCTCCTACGAGCAGTACTTC
>TRBJ2-3|NA|TRBV5-4|TRBD2
CASSLGRLAPDTQYF
TGTGCCAGCAGCTTGGGCCGACTAGCCCCAGATACGCAGTATTTT
>TRBJ1-1|NA|TRBV20-1|NA
CSARGLAHLFF
TGCAGTGCTAGAGGTTTGGCCCACCTATTCTTT
>TRBJ2-7|NA|TRBV6-5|TRBD2
CASSPIAGGPYEQYF
TGTGCCAGCAGTCCAATAGCGGGGGGACCGTACGAGCAGTACTTC
>TRBJ1-5|NA|TRBV7-8|NA
CASSLGQIGNQPQHF
TGTGCCAGCAGCTTAGGCCAGATTGGAAATCAGCCCCAGCATTTT
>TRBJ2-1|NA|TRBV7-9|TRBD2
CASSSSGRGNEQFF
TGTGCCAGCAGCTCTAGCGGGAGAGGAAATGAGCAGTTCTTC
>TRBJ2-4|NA|TRBV5-6|NA
CASSSKQNFPLAKNIQYF
TGTGCCAGCAGCTCCAAACAGAATTTCCCTCTAGCCAAAAACATTCAGTACTTC
>TRBJ2-7|NA|TRBV11-2|NA
CASSPRGAYEQYF
TGTGCCAGCAGCCCCCGCGGCGCCTACGAGCAGTACTTC
>TRBJ1-1|once|TRBV27|NA
CASSMMSNTEAFF
TGTGCCAGCAGTATGATGTCGAACACTGAAGCTTTCTTT
>TRBJ2-2|once|TRBV7-2|TRBD2
CASSLLAGDTGELFF
TGTGCCAGCAGCCTACTAGCGGGGGACACCGGGGAGCTGTTTTTT
>TRBJ1-1|NA|TRBV10-3|NA
CAISESLLISRAEAFF
TGTGCCATCAGTGAGTCCTTGCTAATATCGAGGGCTGAAGCTTTCTTT
>TRBJ2-7|few|TRBV4-3|TRBD2
CASSQEAGVTYEQYF
TGCGCCAGCAGCCAAGAAGCGGGAGTCACCTACGAGCAGTACTTC
>TRBJ2-7|NA|TRBV5-4|NA
CASSSGGRMSSYEQYF
TGTGCCAGCAGCTCTGGTGGACGGATGAGCTCCTACGAGCAGTACTTC
>TRBJ1-1|once|TRBV6-5|NA
CASSYSGLNTEAFF
TGTGCCAGCAGTTACTCCGGGCTGAACACTGAAGCTTTCTTT
>TRBJ1-2|NA|TRBV4-1|NA
CASSQVSGNDGYTF
TGTGCCAGCAGCCAAGTGTCCGGGAACGATGGCTACACCTTC
>TRBJ2-7|NA|TRBV6-5|TRBD2
CASSSGLAGPYEQYF
TGTGCCAGCAGTTCCGGACTAGCGGGACCTTACGAGCAGTACTTC
>TRBJ2-7|NA|TRBV7-2|TRBD2
CASSLPPLRLAGGPYEQYF
TGTGCCAGCAGCCTCCCCCCCCTTCGACTAGCGGGAGGGCCCTACGAGCAGTACTTC
>TRBJ1-2|once|TRBV10-3|NA
CAISARPLPNYGYTF
TGTGCCATCAGTGCACGTCCGCTGCCTAACTATGGCTACACCTTC
>TRBJ2-7|once|TRBV2|NA
CASRPQGFYEQYF
TGTGCCAGCAGACCCCAGGGATTCTACGAGCAGTACTTC
>TRBJ2-1|NA|TRBV7-4|NA
CASSLGADNEQFF
TGTGCCAGCAGCTTAGGAGCGGACAATGAGCAGTTCTTC
>TRBJ2-7|NA|TRBV30|TRBD2
CAWTRGREGPYEQYF
TGTGCCTGGACCAGAGGGAGGGAGGGACCCTACGAGCAGTACTTC
>TRBJ2-7|NA|TRBV28|NA
CASSPSHYEQYF
TGTGCCAGCAGTCCCTCTCACTACGAGCAGTACTTC